This section outlines one T cell receptor (beta chain) sequence together with its context. Other DNA sequences from this sample encode an identical CDR3 as well. This sample is part of a study of cytomegalovirus exposure and HLA in healthy donors. CDR1 and CDR2 from the germline V gene are SGHRS and YFSETQ. The CDR3 consists of 15 residues. Trimming took off 0 bases at V and 2 bases at J, with 9 bases between the two ends. The PCR contained 60 Vbeta and 13 Jbeta primers. Some clones are missing from TCRdb's copy, which holds only in-frame ones; the method was immunoSEQ multiplex PCR. In total, the table holds around 150,000 clones.

The genes are TRBV5-1 and TRBJ2-1; D ambiguous. Material: PBMCs. The TCR originated in a man between 25 and 39 years old in good health and CMV-seronegative. In nucleotides, the CDR3 is TGCGCCAGCAGCTTGGCAGGCCCCCCCTACAATGAGCAGTTCTTC. It yields the protein CASSLAGPPYNEQFF.